The 2 T cell receptor beta chains listed next were all sequenced from one sample in a study of cytomegalovirus exposure and HLA in healthy donors. Both 60 Vbeta primers and 13 Jbeta primers went into the PCR. TCRdb's copy holds only in-frame clones and misses some; the assay was immunoSEQ multiplex PCR. This table has tens of thousands of clones, approximately 75% appearing once. The sample comprised PBMCs. The source of these receptors is a human donor in good health.

The chain joins TRBV5-4 to TRBJ2-5; 8 bases are a match to TRBD2. With V trimmed by 6 bases and J by 2 bases, 6 bases remained unmatched. Germline CDR1 is SGHNT and CDR2 is YYREEE (reference sequence). CDR3 length: 14 residues. This chain's CDR3 is CASTRTSGQETQYF. CDR3 in DNA: TGTGCCAGCACCCGTACTAGCGGACAAGAGACCCAGTACTTC.

The V and J genes are TRBV27 and TRBJ2-4; D unresolved. V dropped 1 base and J dropped 0 bases, with 4 bases sitting between them. CDR3 size: 14 residues. CDR1 MNHEY and CDR2 SMNVEV come from the germline V gene (reference sequence). CDR3 bases: TGTGCCAGCAGTTTATTAGTAGCCAAAAACATTCAGTACTTC. It yields the protein CASSLLVAKNIQYF.